The clone carrying this T cell receptor (beta chain) was observed a handful of times. Its antigen is currently unknown. Beta-chain TCR CDR3 regions were amplified from RNA transcripts. Second-round multiplex PCR came after first-round RT-PCR with HTBI primers. MiXCR was run by TCRdb on the multiplex PCR reads, yielding one entry per CDR3 protein. The data show about 600,000 distinct CDR3 sequences, approximately 37% seen once. This sample was included in a study of Graves' ophthalmopathy and Graves' hyperthyroidism. The V gene end was trimmed by 3 bases and the J gene end by 2 bases; junction bases not matched to a gene: 5. In germline, CDR1 is ENHRY, CDR2 SYGVKD. The CDR3 is 15 amino acids. Study-wide results and limits: Between ophthalmopathy and stable hyperthyroidism, a 13-signature model drew a separation with 85% to 90% sensitivity and 70% to 84% specificity. The model predicted ophthalmopathy progression with around 69% sensitivity and around 72% specificity. Blood shared most expanded thyroid clonotypes above 0.001 frequency.

Sample: peripheral blood or thyroid tissue (not recorded which). This TCR came from an adult man with Graves' hyperthyroidism. The chain couples TRBV10-3 to TRBJ2-7; TRBD1 matches 9 bases. As DNA, the CDR3 is TGTGCCATCAGTGAAGGGGACAGGGATCCCTACGAGCAGTACTTC. Protein: CAISEGDRDPYEQYF.